The 3 T cell receptor beta chains presented below share a single source sample, sequenced in a study of technical replicates of blood from four donors. The repertoire was sequenced with immunoSEQ multiplex PCR; TCRdb's copy has only in-frame clones and lacks some. This table has under 90,000 clones, roughly 98% appearing once. Sequencing was done on a sample of T cells isolated from PBMCs. These receptors originate from a human donor in good health.

This clone came up once. This rearrangement joins TRBV5-6 to TRBJ1-2; 10 positions match TRBD1. V trimming: 4 bases; J trimming: 7 bases; junction bases outside the gene matches: 7. The CDR3 totals 14 residues. Germline V gene sequence: CDR1 SGHDT, CDR2 YYEEEE. CDR3 DNA: TGTGCCAGCAGCCCGACAGGGGGCGAGTTTGGCTACACCTTC. Translating it yields CASSPTGGEFGYTF.

This chain's CDR3 is CASSEQRGGRGTQYF. Written as DNA, the CDR3 is TGTGCCAGCAGCGAACAGCGGGGGGGCCGGGGAACGCAGTATTTT. The chain has TRBV6-4 and TRBJ2-3, with 10 bases that match TRBD2. The CDR3 extends over 15 amino acids. Germline V CDR1 and CDR2: MRHNA, SNTAGT. Trimming removed 6 bases from V and 9 bases from J; junction bases left unmatched: 12.

The V and J genes are TRBV2 and TRBJ2-6; D not certain. Looked up from germline, CDR1 is SNHLY and CDR2 is FYNNEI. The CDR3 covers 15 residues. The ends were cut back, 3 bases at V and 0 bases at J, with 6 bases in the middle. The CDR3 nucleotides are TGTGCCAGCAGTGACCGAGCCTCTGGGGCCAACGTCCTGACTTTC. It encodes CASSDRASGANVLTF.